These 29 T cell receptor beta chains were sequenced from one sample in a study of vaccination and CD4 T cells after COVID-19. These receptors' antigens are unknown. The Oncomine TCR Beta short-read assay was applied to DNA of cultured CD4+ T cells. In TCRdb, the PCR reads were re-called with MiXCR into one record per CDR3 protein. This sample has some 15,000 distinct CDR3 sequences, with 55% to 85% found just once. Treatment meaning: approximately 9-day PBMC culture with coronavirus spike peptide pools or control peptides (ViraFEST assay). The sequencing input was CD4+ T cells from blood, cultured in vitro. These receptors all come from a human donor who had recovered from COVID-19.

The V and J genes are TRBV11-3 and TRBJ1-2; maybe TRBD1 (5 bases). The CDR3 is 12 residues long. Trimming took off 3 bases at V and 8 bases at J, with 10 bases between the two ends. In germline, CDR1 is SGHNT, CDR2 YENEEA. DNA of the CDR3: TGTGCCAGCAGCTTTGGGGGTAAAGGCTACACCTTC. This gives the protein CASSFGGKGYTF.

The V and J genes are TRBV6-5 and TRBJ2-1; 11 nucleotides align to TRBD2. Per the germline V gene, CDR1 is MNHEY and CDR2 is SVGAGI. J was trimmed by 6 bases and V by 2 bases; bases with no gene match: 6. The CDR3 sequence is 16 residues long. CDR3: CASSYDSLAGGNEQFF. The CDR3 DNA sequence: TGTGCCAGCAGTTACGATAGTCTAGCGGGAGGCAATGAGCAGTTCTTC.

V gene TRBV28 combines with J gene TRBJ1-6; no firm D call. The germline gives CDR1 MDHEN, CDR2 SYDVKM. The CDR3 extends over 12 amino acids. Trimming removed 5 bases at V and 9 bases at J, with 8 bases between. In nucleotides, the CDR3 is TGTGCCAGCAGTCCACCGACTTCACCCCTCCACTTT. Its translation: CASSPPTSPLHF.

The rearrangement links TRBV20-1 to TRBJ2-7; the D gene is possibly TRBD1 (5 bases). CDR3 size: 15 residues. V lost 6 bases and J lost 5, with 23 bases in between. Germline V gene lookup returns CDR1 DFQATT and CDR2 SNEGSKA (reference sequence). For the CDR3, the DNA is TGCAGTGCCAATCACGGACACCTAAAGTGGAACGAGCAGTACTTC. Encoded protein: CSANHGHLKWNEQYF.

The rearrangement uses TRBV28 and TRBJ2-3; no clear D. The CDR3 is made up of 12 amino acids. Looked up from germline, CDR1 is MDHEN and CDR2 is SYDVKM. V lost 2 bases to trimming and J lost 14 bases, with 14 bases between them. The CDR3 DNA reads TGTGCCAGCAGTTTACTGTCTAAACCGGGGTATTTT. Translation: CASSLLSKPGYF.

This clonotype was found a few times. This chain's CDR3 is CASSKGLAGTYEQYF. CDR3 coding DNA: TGTGCCAGTAGTAAGGGACTAGCGGGAACCTACGAGCAGTACTTC. V gene TRBV19 combines with J gene TRBJ2-7; 13 nucleotides line up with TRBD2. Losses at the gene ends were 4 bases for V and 2 bases for J; bases not matched to a gene: 2. The CDR3 runs 15 residues. From germline, CDR1 is LNHDA and CDR2 SQIVND (reference sequence).

The DNA of the CDR3 is TGCAGTGCTAGAGATCGCGACAGGGGGCATTGGGGCTACACCTTC. Translating gives CSARDRDRGHWGYTF. The V gene is TRBV20-1, the J gene TRBJ1-2, with TRBD1 matching 10 bases. The CDR3 is 15 amino acids. The V and J ends lost 0 bases and 8 bases, in that order; junction bases with no gene match: 9. In germline, CDR1 is DFQATT, CDR2 SNEGSKA (reference sequence).

The rearrangement links TRBV19 to TRBJ1-1; 12 nucleotides align to TRBD1. This CDR3 has 15 amino acids. Germline V gene data show CDR1 as LNHDA and CDR2 as SQIVND (reference sequence). V lost 6 bases and J lost 4; bases outside the gene matches: 6. For the CDR3, the DNA is TGTGCCAGTAGGGAATTGGGACAGGGGGCCACTGAAGCTTTCTTT. Amino acids: CASRELGQGATEAFF.

This CDR3 reads CASSFYGNHLTEQFF. DNA of the CDR3: TGTGCCAGCAGCTTCTACGGGAACCACCTGACTGAGCAGTTCTTC. V and J are TRBV7-2 and TRBJ2-1; D may be TRBD2 (5 bases). Germline V gives CDR1 SGHTA, CDR2 FQGNSA. This CDR3 comprises 15 residues. Trimming took 3 bases from V and 9 from J, leaving 18 bases between them.

V gene TRBV20-1 combines with J gene TRBJ1-4, with 8 bases fitting TRBD1. Germline V gene sequence: CDR1 DFQATT, CDR2 SNEGSKA (reference sequence). The CDR3 extends over 15 amino acids. V lost 1 base to trimming and J lost 5 bases; unmatched junction nucleotides: 6. The CDR3: CSARGGRGRNEKLFF. CDR3 DNA: TGCAGTGCTAGAGGGGGCAGGGGGCGAAATGAAAAACTGTTTTTT.

Relative to its sample, this clonotype is medium-sized (0.01 to 0.1%). This sequence joins TRBV30 and TRBJ1-2, with unresolved D. V dropped 5 bases and J dropped 8 bases, with 18 bases sitting between them. Per germline, CDR1 GTSNPN and CDR2 SVGIG (reference sequence). This CDR3 region has 13 residues. CDR3 in amino acids: CAWGLRSPGGYTF. The DNA of the CDR3 is TGTGCCTGGGGTTTACGTAGCCCGGGGGGCTACACCTTC.

The rearrangement links TRBV20-1 to TRBJ2-4, with 7 bases aligning to TRBD1. The V gene's germline CDR1 is DFQATT and CDR2 SNEGSKA (reference sequence). The CDR3 has 15 residues. J lost 1 base, V lost 0 bases, and 3 bases had no gene match. CDR3 coding DNA: TGCAGTGCTAGAGATGGACAGGCCGCCAAAAACATTCAGTACTTC. It is translated as CSARDGQAAKNIQYF.

The chain carries TRBV12-3 or TRBV12-4 and TRBJ1-1; no definite D call. The ends were cut back, 3 bases at V and 8 bases at J, with 10 bases in the middle. The CDR3 contains 12 residues. The CDR3 sequence: CASSFKGTEAFF. CDR3 nucleotides: TGTGCCAGCAGTTTCAAGGGAACCGAAGCTTTCTTT.

The chain has TRBV7-2 and TRBJ1-2; D is unresolved. This CDR3 has 14 amino acids. With 5 bases removed from V and 0 bases from J, the gap between germline ends came to 10 bases. Germline V gene lookup returns CDR1 SGHTA and CDR2 FQGNSA. The chain's CDR3 is CASSPDPANYGYTF. CDR3 in DNA: TGTGCCAGCAGCCCCGATCCAGCTAACTATGGCTACACCTTC.

The gene calls are TRBV6-5 and TRBJ2-5; either TRBD1 or TRBD2 may fit D (6 bases each). Trimming cost V 0 bases and J 4 bases, with 9 bases left between them. The CDR3 is made up of 14 amino acids. The germline V gene encodes CDR1 MNHEY and CDR2 SVGAGI. CDR3 sequence: CASSYSGGRETQYF. For the CDR3, the DNA is TGTGCCAGCAGTTACTCAGGGGGGAGAGAGACCCAGTACTTC.

The rearrangement links TRBV20-1 to TRBJ2-7, with 8 bases lining up with TRBD2. V lost 6 bases and J lost 3; bases outside the gene matches: 10. CDR1 is DFQATT, CDR2 SNEGSKA, per germline (reference sequence). The CDR3 extends over 14 amino acids. CDR3 sequence (DNA): TGCAGTGCCCCGGTGGCGGGAGGAGGCTACGAGCAGTACTTC. This codes for CSAPVAGGGYEQYF.

This clonotype was found once. The V call is TRBV2, the J call TRBJ2-5; D is possibly TRBD2 (5 bases). V was pared by 2 bases and J by 5 bases, with 15 bases between. The germline V gene encodes CDR1 SNHLY and CDR2 FYNNEI. The CDR3 is 15 residues long. The CDR3 DNA is TGTGCCAGCAGTGAATGGCTAGCTGGGTTGGAGACCCAGTACTTC. Encoded protein: CASSEWLAGLETQYF.

This clonotype was found a few times. The J gene is TRBJ1-1, the V gene TRBV6-1; D is uncertain. Germline-derived CDR1 and CDR2 are MNHNS and SASEGT. The CDR3 totals 14 residues. The V gene lost 5 bases and the J gene lost 1 base, with 11 bases spanning the gap. CDR3 region: CASSRRTQNTEAFF. In nucleotides, the CDR3 is TGTGCCAGCAGTAGACGGACCCAGAACACTGAAGCTTTCTTT.

This clonotype was observed a handful of times. The chain couples TRBV5-1 to TRBJ2-7, with TRBD2 matching 16 bases. V was pared by 4 bases and J by 6 bases, with 10 bases of the junction left unmatched. The CDR3 is made up of 17 amino acids. CDR1 SGHRS and CDR2 YFSETQ come from the germline V gene. CDR3 residues: CASSRGLAGGPAREQYF. As DNA, the CDR3 is TGCGCCAGCAGCCGGGGACTAGCGGGAGGGCCTGCCCGCGAGCAGTACTTC.

The J gene is TRBJ2-2, the V gene TRBV27, with D unclear. Trimming cost V 3 bases and J 1 base, with 6 bases left between them. The CDR3 covers 14 residues. The germline gives CDR1 MNHEY, CDR2 SMNVEV (reference sequence). The CDR3 spells CASSFNLNTGELFF. As DNA, the CDR3 is TGTGCCAGCAGTTTCAATCTGAACACCGGGGAGCTGTTTTTT.

This rearrangement joins TRBV20-1 to TRBJ2-5; D is tentatively TRBD1 or TRBD2 (5 bases each). The CDR3 sequence is 14 residues long. The V gene's germline CDR1 is DFQATT and CDR2 SNEGSKA (reference sequence). Trimming removed 4 bases at V and 5 bases at J, with 17 bases between. The CDR3 DNA follows: TGCAGTGCTACCCCGAGAGGGGCAAAGGAGACCCAGTACTTC. This translates into CSATPRGAKETQYF.

The CDR3 bases are TGTGCCAGTAGTGTCACAGGGACCTACGAGCAGTACTTC. Translating it yields CASSVTGTYEQYF. This sequence joins TRBV19 and TRBJ2-7; possibly TRBD1 for D (6 bases). Germline CDR1 reads LNHDA; CDR2 reads SQIVND (reference sequence). This CDR3 has 13 amino acids. V lost 5 bases and J lost 2, with 10 bases in between.

The chain couples TRBV7-8 to TRBJ1-2, with D uncertain. The germline gives CDR1 SGHVS, CDR2 FQNEAQ. The CDR3 totals 13 residues. The ends were cut back, 7 bases at V and 4 bases at J, with 13 bases in the middle. The CDR3 DNA reads as TGTGCCAGCACCCAAGGTGCAGGCTATGGCTACACCTTC. It translates to CASTQGAGYGYTF.

The chain combines TRBV18 with TRBJ2-1; D is unresolved. Germline V gene lookup returns CDR1 KGHSH and CDR2 LQKENI. The CDR3 extends over 13 amino acids. Trimming removed 6 bases at V and 10 bases at J, with 16 bases between. CDR3 bases: TGTGCCAGCTCGCGGACCGGCTTGGGGGAGCAGTTCTTC. It is translated as CASSRTGLGEQFF.

This chain connects TRBV28 to TRBJ1-3; 7 positions match TRBD1. The CDR3 is 14 residues long. The V gene's germline CDR1 is MDHEN and CDR2 SYDVKM. V lost 5 bases, J lost 7 bases, and 8 bases stayed unmatched. CDR3 protein: CASSTRQGGNTIYF. In DNA form, the CDR3 reads TGTGCCAGCAGTACGCGACAGGGTGGGAACACCATATATTTT.

The rearrangement joins TRBV19 to TRBJ2-7; no reliable D call. CDR1 is LNHDA, CDR2 SQIVND, per germline (reference sequence). Deletions cut 6 bases from V and 7 bases from J, with 16 bases between. The CDR3 runs to 13 residues. The CDR3 DNA reads TGTGCCAGTAGCAAACAGACGTGGGGTGAGCAGTACTTC. Its protein product is CASSKQTWGEQYF.

This clonotype was detected only a few times. The rearrangement joins TRBV7-2 to TRBJ1-5; D unresolved. Germline V gene lookup returns CDR1 SGHTA and CDR2 FQGNSA. V was cut by 2 bases and J by 0 bases, with 8 bases left in between. The CDR3 runs to 15 residues. Written as DNA, the CDR3 is TGTGCCAGCAGCTTATTCGGCGATAGCAATCAGCCCCAGCATTTT. It codes for CASSLFGDSNQPQHF.

V usage is TRBV29-1 and J usage is TRBJ1-2, with D perhaps matching TRBD1 (5 bases). The CDR3 covers 11 residues. The germline CDR1 and CDR2 sequences are SQVTM and ANQGSEA. V lost 3 bases and J lost 6, with 8 bases in between. This CDR3 is CSVDSGNGYTF. CDR3 nucleotides: TGCAGCGTTGATTCAGGGAATGGCTACACCTTC. The variable domain in full, completed from reference TRBV29-1 and TRBJ1-2, reads SAVISQKPSRDICQRGTSLTIQCQVDSQVTMMFWYRQQPGQSLTLIATANQGSEATYESGFVIDKFPISRPNLTFSTLTVSNMSPEDSSIYLCSVDSGNGYTFGSGTRLTVV.

The chain links TRBV27 to TRBJ1-2, with 8 bases matching TRBD1. With V trimmed by 5 bases and J by 4 bases, 12 bases remained unmatched. CDR1 and CDR2 from the germline V gene are MNHEY and SMNVEV (reference sequence). The CDR3 has 16 residues. The CDR3 coding sequence is TGTGCCAGCAGTCCGTGGGACAGGTCGTTGTCCTATGGCTACACCTTC. Amino acids: CASSPWDRSLSYGYTF.